These 21 T cell receptor beta chains were sequenced from one sample in a study of tumor and adjacent non-tumor tissue in lung cancer. This sample's RNA came from whole unsorted tissue. The library came from three nested PCR rounds adapted from ARM-PCR protocols. TCRdb itself ran the multiplex PCR reads through MiXCR, one entry per CDR3 protein. The sample has over 100,000 distinct CDR3 sequences, 60% to 80% seen once; the top ten hold around a third. Sequencing used lung tumor tissue. The receptors come from a woman aged 55-69 years with non-small cell lung cancer.

Note on this clonotype: Since the CDR3 does not end with the conserved phenylalanine or tryptophan, this likely comes from a read error. This chain uses TRBV11-2 with TRBJ2-7; D remains ambiguous. The germline gives CDR1 SGHAT, CDR2 FQNNGV. The length of the CDR3 is 14 residues. Trimming shortened V by 2 bases and J by 6 bases, and 14 bases separated the two germline ends. The CDR3 region is CASSLSTGIAEQYL. CDR3 DNA: TGTGCCAGCAGCTTATCCACTGGGATAGCCGAGCAGTACCTC.

Worth noting for this clonotype: One end of the junction fails to match germline, which may point to a read error. The chain couples TRBV14 to TRBJ2-1; 7 bases are a match to TRBD1. The germline V gene encodes CDR1 SGHDN and CDR2 FVKESK. This CDR3 has 15 residues. The CDR3 loop reads CPSRARLTGANEQFF. CDR3 in DNA: TGTCCCAGCAGGGCTCGATTAACAGGGGCCAATGAGCAGTTCTTC.

Of note for this clonotype: One end of the junction is discordant with germline, which a read error may explain. The chain carries TRBV7-8 and TRBJ2-5; D not resolved. The CDR3 totals 13 residues. Germline loops: CDR1 SGHVS, CDR2 FQNEAQ. The DNA for the CDR3 is TGTGACAGCAGCATTGCTGATCAAGAGACCCAGTACTTC. Protein product: CDSSIADQETQYF.

This clonotype is categorized as medium-sized. The J gene is TRBJ1-2, the V gene TRBV4-1; 10 nucleotides align to TRBD1. Germline lookup yields CDR1 MGHRA and CDR2 YSYEKL. The CDR3 sequence is 15 residues long. Trimming at V came to 4 bases and at J to 7 bases, leaving 9 bases not matched to a gene. CDR3 sequence (DNA): TGCGCCAGCAGCCTACGGGACAGGGGATACTCTGGCTACACCTTC. It translates to CASSLRDRGYSGYTF.

As to this clonotype: The junction does not match germline at one end; this may be a read error. The chain uses TRBV11-2 and TRBJ2-7, with unresolved D. The CDR3 contains 12 residues. Germline lookup yields CDR1 SGHAT and CDR2 FQNNGV. CDR3 in DNA: TGTGCCTGCAGCATGATAGGGTACGGACAGTACTTC. As protein: CACSMIGYGQYF.

This clonotype has just a few counts. The chain uses TRBV4-1 and TRBJ1-2, with D unclear. In germline, CDR1 is MGHRA, CDR2 YSYEKL. The CDR3 totals 14 residues. Between the trimmed V and J ends, which lost 1 base and 2 bases, there was a span of 8 bases. CDR3 region: CASSQVNGNYGYTF. CDR3 nucleotide sequence: TGCGCCAGCAGCCAAGTGAATGGGAACTATGGCTACACCTTC.

Turning to this clonotype: Because the CDR3 is missing its conserved closing phenylalanine or tryptophan, this is likely a read error. The rearrangement uses TRBV28 and TRBJ1-5; D is unresolved. V was pared by 6 bases and J by 11 bases, with 23 bases between. The CDR3 spans 15 residues. Germline CDR1 is MDHEN and CDR2 is SYDVKM. The CDR3 region has the DNA TGTGCCAGCAGATCGGACGGTCCCTTAATCAGCACCCAGCATTTA. It translates to CASRSDGPLISTQHL.

The chain carries TRBV6-1 and TRBJ2-7; tentatively, D is TRBD1 or TRBD2 (5 bases each). The germline CDR1 and CDR2 sequences are MNHNS and SASEGT. The V gene lost 3 bases and the J gene lost 2 bases, with 14 bases spanning the gap. The length of the CDR3 is 15 residues. The CDR3 loop is CASSDNGLGAYEQYF. The CDR3 nucleotides are TGTGCCAGCAGTGATAACGGACTGGGGGCCTACGAGCAGTACTTC.

The count of this clonotype is one. No conserved phenylalanine or tryptophan ends this CDR3, so it is likely a read error. The V gene is TRBV30, the J gene TRBJ1-1, with D possibly being TRBD1 (5 bases). The CDR3 is 15 residues long. V lost 0 bases and J lost 3, with 14 bases in between. Per germline, CDR1 GTSNPN and CDR2 SVGIG (reference sequence). The CDR3 sequence is CAWSVGGTRDTEAFS. DNA of the CDR3: TGTGCCTGGAGTGTAGGAGGGACTAGAGACACTGAAGCTTTCTCT.

Comments on this clonotype: A read error may account for a junction end that differs from germline. DNA for the CDR3: TGTACCAGCAGATTAGAGTTGACTAGTGGGAGCCACAAAGAGCAGTTCTTC. Protein product: CTSRLELTSGSHKEQFF. The chain carries TRBV11-3 and TRBJ2-1; TRBD2 might be the D (6 bases). Germline-derived CDR1 and CDR2 are SGHNT and YENEEA. The CDR3 consists of 17 residues.

The chain couples TRBV11-2 to TRBJ2-1; D is possibly TRBD1 (6 bases). Trimming took 1 base from V and 12 from J, leaving 16 bases between them. This CDR3 contains 14 residues. The germline CDR1 and CDR2 sequences are SGHAT and FQNNGV. The CDR3 DNA reads TGTGCCAGCAGCTTAGGCTACAGGGTCGATATGCAGTTCTTC. Amino acids: CASSLGYRVDMQFF. The whole variable domain, filled in from reference TRBV11-2 and TRBJ2-1, reads EAGVAQSPRYKIIEKRQSVAFWCNPISGHATLYWYQQILGQGPKLLIQFQNNGVVDDSQLPKDRFSAERLKGVDSTLKIQPAKLEDSAVYLCASSLGYRVDMQFFGPGTRLTVL.

In this sample, this clonotype turned up once. Germline is not matched at one junction end, which may reflect a read error. This rearrangement joins TRBV4-1 to TRBJ2-2; perhaps TRBD1 as D (6 bases). This CDR3 is built from 14 residues. The germline CDR1 and CDR2 sequences are MGHRA and YSYEKL. The CDR3 protein is CASIQTTGAGELIF. For the CDR3, the DNA is TGCGCCAGCATTCAGACGACAGGCGCCGGGGAGTTGATTTTT.

As for this clonotype: The germline gene is not matched at one end of the junction; a read error may be the cause. J is TRBJ2-5 and V is TRBV4-1; D is unclear. The CDR3 consists of 15 residues. Germline CDR1 and CDR2: MGHRA and YSYEKL. CDR3 bases: TGCGCTAGCAACCAAGATCGCGGTACAGTGGAGACCCAGTACTTC. Translating it yields CASNQDRGTVETQYF.

For this clonotype: The junction differs from germline at one of its ends, possibly a read error. The rearrangement links TRBV11-3 to TRBJ2-3; D not certain. This CDR3 has 15 amino acids. Germline lookup yields CDR1 SGHNT and CDR2 YENEEA. The CDR3 sequence: CANSPAWQVGHTQYF. The DNA of the CDR3 is TGTGCCAACAGCCCCGCCTGGCAGGTAGGTCATACGCAGTATTTT.

Notes on this clonotype: A much larger clone lies one base from this, so it may be a read error. J is TRBJ2-3 and V is TRBV6-2 or TRBV6-3; D possibly uses TRBD1 or TRBD2 (5 bases each). Germline CDR1 reads MNHEY; CDR2 reads SVGEGT. The CDR3 covers 15 residues. The V and J ends lost 1 base and 6 bases respectively, with 14 bases between them. The CDR3 spells CASSYCQGAADTQYF. As DNA, the CDR3 is TGTGCCAGCAGTTACTGCCAGGGAGCGGCGGATACGCAGTATTTT.

The sample holds one count of this clonotype. A junction end diverges from the germline sequence, so it may reflect a read error. Written as DNA, the CDR3 is TGCAGTGCTGGGGGGGCGACAGGGAGGACTGAAGTTTTCTTT. Protein product: CSAGGATGRTEVFF. The V call is TRBV20-1, the J call TRBJ1-1; 7 bases agree with TRBD1. This CDR3 is 14 amino acids long. The V gene's germline CDR1 is DFQATT and CDR2 SNEGSKA (reference sequence).

The chain combines TRBV15 with TRBJ2-1; the match to TRBD2 covers 15 bases. The ends lost 1 base at V and 7 bases at J; junction bases unmatched: 5. Germline CDR1 LNHNV, CDR2 YYDKDF (reference sequence). The length of the CDR3 is 17 residues. In DNA, the CDR3 is TGTGCCACCAGCAGAGGGACTAGCGGGAGGGCCTGGAATGAGCAGTTCTTC. This translates into CATSRGTSGRAWNEQFF.

As for this clonotype: An end of the junction does not agree with germline; a read error may underlie this. The chain uses TRBV20-1 and TRBJ1-5; tentatively, D is TRBD1 (5 bases). Germline loops: CDR1 DFQATT, CDR2 SNEGSKA (reference sequence). The CDR3 contains 12 residues. This CDR3 is CSTGAGEQPQHF. Written as DNA, the CDR3 is TGCAGTACTGGAGCGGGGGAACAGCCCCAGCATTTC.

This clonotype showed up just once. Given a much more abundant clone one base away, this may be a read error. This rearrangement joins TRBV6-2 or TRBV6-3 to TRBJ2-2; unclear D gene. CDR3 length: 15 amino acids. Germline values: CDR1 MNHEY, CDR2 SVGEGT. CDR3 in DNA: TGTACCAGCTCCCGGCCTTTGGGCCTCACCGGGGAGCTGTTTTTT. Amino acids: CTSSRPLGLTGELFF.

Regarding this clonotype: Relative to the germline gene, one junction end is altered; a read error may explain this. This chain uses TRBV28 with TRBJ2-1, with 11 bases aligning to TRBD2. Germline-derived CDR1 and CDR2 are MDHEN and SYDVKM. The CDR3 contains 18 residues. The CDR3 spells CASTAPGLAGGQTCEQFF. The CDR3 DNA reads TGTGCTAGCACCGCCCCCGGGCTAGCGGGAGGCCAAACGTGTGAGCAGTTCTTC.

As to this clonotype: A read error may produce the germline difference seen at one junction end. The chain couples TRBV20-1 to TRBJ2-3; TRBD2 agrees at 11 bases. CDR1 DFQATT and CDR2 SNEGSKA come from the germline V gene (reference sequence). CDR3 size: 15 residues. DNA for the CDR3: TGCAGTGCTGGGTGTGGTAGCGGGAGGGCAGATACTCAGTATTTT. Residues: CSAGCGSGRADTQYF.